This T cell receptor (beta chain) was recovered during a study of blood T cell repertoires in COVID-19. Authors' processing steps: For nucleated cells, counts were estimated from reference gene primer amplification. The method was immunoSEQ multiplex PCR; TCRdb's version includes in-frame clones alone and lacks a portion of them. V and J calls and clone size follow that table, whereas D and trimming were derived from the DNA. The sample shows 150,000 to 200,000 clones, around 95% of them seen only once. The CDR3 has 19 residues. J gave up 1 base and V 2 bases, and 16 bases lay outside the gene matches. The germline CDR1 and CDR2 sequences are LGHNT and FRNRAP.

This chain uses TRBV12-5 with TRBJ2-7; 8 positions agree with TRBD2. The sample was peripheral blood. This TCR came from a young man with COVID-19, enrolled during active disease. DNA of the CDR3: TGTGCTAGTGGTTTGATAACCCGAGCCATAGCGGGACCGTCCTACGAGCAGTACTTC. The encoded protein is CASGLITRAIAGPSYEQYF.